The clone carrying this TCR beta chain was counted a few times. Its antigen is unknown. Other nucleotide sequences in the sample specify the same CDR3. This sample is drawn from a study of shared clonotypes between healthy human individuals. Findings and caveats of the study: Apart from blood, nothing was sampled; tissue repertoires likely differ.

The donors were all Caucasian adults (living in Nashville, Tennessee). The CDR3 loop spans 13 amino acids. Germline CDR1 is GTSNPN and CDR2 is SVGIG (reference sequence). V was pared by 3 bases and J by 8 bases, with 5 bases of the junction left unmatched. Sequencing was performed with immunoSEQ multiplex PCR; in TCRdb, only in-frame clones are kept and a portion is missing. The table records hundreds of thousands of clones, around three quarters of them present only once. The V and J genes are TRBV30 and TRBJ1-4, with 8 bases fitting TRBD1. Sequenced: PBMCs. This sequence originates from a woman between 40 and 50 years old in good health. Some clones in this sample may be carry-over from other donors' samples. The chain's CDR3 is CAWSQGAGEKLFF. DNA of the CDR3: TGTGCCTGGAGCCAGGGGGCAGGGGAAAAACTGTTTTTT.